Listed below are T cell receptor beta chains from one sample, sequenced in a study of identical twins. TCRdb called the 5' RACE reads again in MiXCR, with one record for every CDR3 protein. The data hold over 200,000 distinct CDR3 sequences, with less than 10% observed a single time. Input material: memory (CD45RO+) T cells sorted from blood. The receptors were gathered from a woman in her late teens or twenties in good health. Both conserved end residues are part of each CDR3. A D gene is named only where the DNA matches it firmly. A row's size may be missing; if present it is once, few, many or a size class.

cdr3_nt: TGCAGTGCTAGATTCAGTCTCTCCTACGAGCAGTACTTC
cdr3_aa: CSARFSLSYEQYF
d_call: -
clone_size: many
v_call: TRBV20-1
cdr3_length: 13
j_call: TRBJ2-7

cdr3_nt: TGTGCCAGCTCTCCGACATCGAGCTCTGGAAACACCATATATTTT
cdr3_aa: CASSPTSSSGNTIYF
d_call: -
clone_size: -
v_call: TRBV18
cdr3_length: 15
j_call: TRBJ1-3

cdr3_nt: TGCGCCAGCAGCCAACCGGGACTGGGGGGGGAGCAGTACTTC
cdr3_aa: CASSQPGLGGEQYF
d_call: TRBD2
clone_size: many
v_call: TRBV4-3
cdr3_length: 14
j_call: TRBJ2-7

cdr3_nt: TGCAGTGCCTCCTGGCGGGGGGGGGTCGGCTACACCTTC
cdr3_aa: CSASWRGGVGYTF
d_call: -
clone_size: -
v_call: TRBV20-1
cdr3_length: 13
j_call: TRBJ1-2

cdr3_nt: TGTGCCAGCAGCGAGACCGTCAATGAGCAGTTCTTC
cdr3_aa: CASSETVNEQFF
d_call: -
clone_size: few
v_call: TRBV6-1
cdr3_length: 12
j_call: TRBJ2-1

cdr3_nt: TGTGCCAGCAGTTTCAGTCTAACGAACACTGAAGCTTTCTTT
cdr3_aa: CASSFSLTNTEAFF
d_call: -
clone_size: many
v_call: TRBV12-3/TRBV12-4
cdr3_length: 14
j_call: TRBJ1-1

cdr3_nt: TGTGCCAGCGGATGGAGGCAGAATCAGCCCCAGCATTTT
cdr3_aa: CASGWRQNQPQHF
d_call: -
clone_size: many
v_call: TRBV7-2
cdr3_length: 13
j_call: TRBJ1-5

cdr3_nt: TGCGCCAGCAGCTGGGCAGGAGATCAGCCCCAGCATTTT
cdr3_aa: CASSWAGDQPQHF
d_call: -
clone_size: many
v_call: TRBV5-1
cdr3_length: 13
j_call: TRBJ1-5

cdr3_nt: TGTGCCACCAGCAGAGATCACGGGGGGCTCGAGGAGCAGTACTTC
cdr3_aa: CATSRDHGGLEEQYF
d_call: -
clone_size: -
v_call: TRBV15
cdr3_length: 15
j_call: TRBJ2-7

cdr3_nt: TGCGCCAGCAGCTTTCCCCACAGTACTGAAGCTTTCTTT
cdr3_aa: CASSFPHSTEAFF
d_call: -
clone_size: many
v_call: TRBV5-1
cdr3_length: 13
j_call: TRBJ1-1

cdr3_nt: TGCAGTGCGATTAACCCAGGGGGAACTGAAGCTTTCTTT
cdr3_aa: CSAINPGGTEAFF
d_call: TRBD1
clone_size: -
v_call: TRBV20-1
cdr3_length: 13
j_call: TRBJ1-1

cdr3_nt: TGTGCCAGTAGTTTCAGGGGAGGCACCGGGGAGCTGTTTTTT
cdr3_aa: CASSFRGGTGELFF
d_call: -
clone_size: -
v_call: TRBV19
cdr3_length: 14
j_call: TRBJ2-2

cdr3_nt: TGCAGTGCTAGTCGGTCCTCTAAAGAGACCCAGTACTTC
cdr3_aa: CSASRSSKETQYF
d_call: -
clone_size: -
v_call: TRBV20-1
cdr3_length: 13
j_call: TRBJ2-5

cdr3_nt: TGTGCCAGCAGTGAGAACGGTGAGAACACTGAAGCTTTCTTT
cdr3_aa: CASSENGENTEAFF
d_call: -
clone_size: many
v_call: TRBV2
cdr3_length: 14
j_call: TRBJ1-1

cdr3_nt: TGTGCCAGCAGTGAAGGGGGACAGGGATGGACTGAAGCTTTCTTT
cdr3_aa: CASSEGGQGWTEAFF
d_call: TRBD1
clone_size: few
v_call: TRBV2
cdr3_length: 15
j_call: TRBJ1-1

cdr3_nt: TGTGCGCGGCAGGAGGACACCGGGGAGCTGTTTTTT
cdr3_aa: CARQEDTGELFF
d_call: -
clone_size: -
v_call: TRBV2
cdr3_length: 12
j_call: TRBJ2-2

cdr3_nt: TGTGCCAGCGCCAGGGAGGGACTAGCGGGAGCCGGGGAGCAGTTCTTC
cdr3_aa: CASAREGLAGAGEQFF
d_call: TRBD2
clone_size: -
v_call: TRBV3-1
cdr3_length: 16
j_call: TRBJ2-1

cdr3_nt: TGTGCCAGCAGCGGCGCCCACTCCGGGACTCGGGACGAGCAGTACTTC
cdr3_aa: CASSGAHSGTRDEQYF
d_call: -
clone_size: many
v_call: TRBV3-1
cdr3_length: 16
j_call: TRBJ2-7

cdr3_nt: TGTGCCAGCAGCTTAGTTAGGACAGGGAGGGACATTCAGTACTTC
cdr3_aa: CASSLVRTGRDIQYF
d_call: -
clone_size: many
v_call: TRBV7-2
cdr3_length: 15
j_call: TRBJ2-4

cdr3_nt: TGTGCCAGCAGTGAAGGAGCGGTAGGGACCGGGGAGCTGTTTTTT
cdr3_aa: CASSEGAVGTGELFF
d_call: -
clone_size: few
v_call: TRBV2
cdr3_length: 15
j_call: TRBJ2-2

cdr3_nt: TGTGCCAGCAGTTTATCGGGGGCTCGGGGTGGAGCTTTCTTT
cdr3_aa: CASSLSGARGGAFF
d_call: -
clone_size: -
v_call: TRBV27
cdr3_length: 14
j_call: TRBJ1-1

cdr3_nt: TGCAGTGCCACGGGACAAGGAGGCCTTGGTGAAAAACTGTTTTTT
cdr3_aa: CSATGQGGLGEKLFF
d_call: -
clone_size: many
v_call: TRBV20-1
cdr3_length: 15
j_call: TRBJ1-4

cdr3_nt: TGCAGTGCTAGGCTGGGGGGCTATGGCTACACCTTC
cdr3_aa: CSARLGGYGYTF
d_call: -
clone_size: many
v_call: TRBV20-1
cdr3_length: 12
j_call: TRBJ1-2

cdr3_nt: TGCGCCAGCTCGGGGACAGGGAGCTCCTACGAGCAGTACTTC
cdr3_aa: CASSGTGSSYEQYF
d_call: TRBD1
clone_size: -
v_call: TRBV23-1
cdr3_length: 14
j_call: TRBJ2-7

cdr3_nt: TGTGCCAGCAGCTTTCCGGCCACCTACGAGCAGTACTTC
cdr3_aa: CASSFPATYEQYF
d_call: -
clone_size: -
v_call: TRBV5-6
cdr3_length: 13
j_call: TRBJ2-7

cdr3_nt: TGCAGTGCTCCTTCGACAGGGGTTAACACTGAAGCTTTCTTT
cdr3_aa: CSAPSTGVNTEAFF
d_call: TRBD1
clone_size: -
v_call: TRBV20-1
cdr3_length: 14
j_call: TRBJ1-1

cdr3_nt: TGTGCCAGCAGCTTGGCGAGCGACTATGGCTACACCTTC
cdr3_aa: CASSLASDYGYTF
d_call: -
clone_size: -
v_call: TRBV5-6
cdr3_length: 13
j_call: TRBJ1-2

cdr3_nt: TGCGCCAGCACCGGACGGGACTACGAGCAGTACTTC
cdr3_aa: CASTGRDYEQYF
d_call: -
clone_size: -
v_call: TRBV10-2
cdr3_length: 12
j_call: TRBJ2-7

cdr3_nt: TGTGCCAGCAGCCAAGAGGGAACACAGGGTTATGGCTACACCTTC
cdr3_aa: CASSQEGTQGYGYTF
d_call: -
clone_size: few
v_call: TRBV3-1
cdr3_length: 15
j_call: TRBJ1-2

cdr3_nt: TGCGCCAGCAGCCAGGGTACCCCTAATGAGCAGTTCTTC
cdr3_aa: CASSQGTPNEQFF
d_call: -
clone_size: -
v_call: TRBV4-1
cdr3_length: 13
j_call: TRBJ2-1

cdr3_nt: TGTGCCAGCAGTGAAGTTATACAGGGAAGGGCTGAAGCTTTCTTT
cdr3_aa: CASSEVIQGRAEAFF
d_call: -
clone_size: many
v_call: TRBV2
cdr3_length: 15
j_call: TRBJ1-1

cdr3_nt: TGTGCCAGCGGAGACATAGGCTACGAGCAGTACTTC
cdr3_aa: CASGDIGYEQYF
d_call: -
clone_size: -
v_call: TRBV6-1
cdr3_length: 12
j_call: TRBJ2-7

cdr3_nt: TGCAGCGTTTTTCGAGGGCCAAAAAAGTACTTC
cdr3_aa: CSVFRGPKKYF
d_call: -
clone_size: few
v_call: TRBV29-1
cdr3_length: 11
j_call: TRBJ2-4

cdr3_nt: TGTGCCACCAGCATAGGGGTTTTGGATACGCAGTATTTT
cdr3_aa: CATSIGVLDTQYF
d_call: -
clone_size: few
v_call: TRBV15
cdr3_length: 13
j_call: TRBJ2-3

cdr3_nt: TGTGCCAGCAGTAAGGGTAGGGGAGATACGCAGTATTTT
cdr3_aa: CASSKGRGDTQYF
d_call: -
clone_size: few
v_call: TRBV25-1
cdr3_length: 13
j_call: TRBJ2-3

cdr3_nt: TGTGCCAGTGCTAACGGGGGGCAATACGAGCAGTACTTC
cdr3_aa: CASANGGQYEQYF
d_call: -
clone_size: few
v_call: TRBV19
cdr3_length: 13
j_call: TRBJ2-7

cdr3_nt: TGTGCCAGCAGCAGGAAAGAGGGAGAGACCCAGTACTTC
cdr3_aa: CASSRKEGETQYF
d_call: -
clone_size: few
v_call: TRBV27
cdr3_length: 13
j_call: TRBJ2-5

cdr3_nt: TGTGCCAGCTCGTACTCGGCGGCTGACAATGAGCAGTTCTTC
cdr3_aa: CASSYSAADNEQFF
d_call: -
clone_size: -
v_call: TRBV3-1
cdr3_length: 14
j_call: TRBJ2-1

cdr3_nt: TGCAGTGCTTGCCACACGGACGGCGGTAATGAGCAGTTCTTC
cdr3_aa: CSACHTDGGNEQFF
d_call: -
clone_size: -
v_call: TRBV20-1
cdr3_length: 14
j_call: TRBJ2-1

cdr3_nt: TGTGCCAGCAGGGAGACAGGTAGTTACGAGCAGTACTTC
cdr3_aa: CASRETGSYEQYF
d_call: -
clone_size: many
v_call: TRBV12-3/TRBV12-4
cdr3_length: 13
j_call: TRBJ2-7

cdr3_nt: TGCGCCAGCAGCCCGGGACTAGCGGGATGGAGAGATACGCAGTATTTT
cdr3_aa: CASSPGLAGWRDTQYF
d_call: TRBD2
clone_size: -
v_call: TRBV5-1
cdr3_length: 16
j_call: TRBJ2-3

cdr3_nt: TGCGCCAGCAGCTTGGATCACGTCAGGAACACTGAAGCTTTCTTT
cdr3_aa: CASSLDHVRNTEAFF
d_call: -
clone_size: few
v_call: TRBV5-1
cdr3_length: 15
j_call: TRBJ1-1

cdr3_nt: TGTGCCAGCAGTGGCGGGAGGGCTAAGATCACAGATACGCAGTATTTT
cdr3_aa: CASSGGRAKITDTQYF
d_call: TRBD2
clone_size: few
v_call: TRBV12-3/TRBV12-4
cdr3_length: 16
j_call: TRBJ2-3

cdr3_nt: TGTGCCAGCAGCTTGGTTGAGATGAACACTGAAGCTTTCTTT
cdr3_aa: CASSLVEMNTEAFF
d_call: -
clone_size: -
v_call: TRBV5-6
cdr3_length: 14
j_call: TRBJ1-1

cdr3_nt: TGTGCCAGCAGCCCCGATCTCTCAGAGGGTGTAAATGAGCAGTTCTTC
cdr3_aa: CASSPDLSEGVNEQFF
d_call: -
clone_size: many
v_call: TRBV12-3/TRBV12-4
cdr3_length: 16
j_call: TRBJ2-1

cdr3_nt: TGTGCCAGCAGTGCCGGGACTAGCGGCTACGAGCAGTACTTC
cdr3_aa: CASSAGTSGYEQYF
d_call: TRBD2
clone_size: -
v_call: TRBV5-4
cdr3_length: 14
j_call: TRBJ2-7

cdr3_nt: TGCAGCGTTGTTCGGGGCCGGGGCTATGGCTACACCTTC
cdr3_aa: CSVVRGRGYGYTF
d_call: -
clone_size: -
v_call: TRBV29-1
cdr3_length: 13
j_call: TRBJ1-2

cdr3_nt: TGTGCCAGCACTCAGGGACTAGCCAAAAACATTCAGTACTTC
cdr3_aa: CASTQGLAKNIQYF
d_call: -
clone_size: many
v_call: TRBV6-1
cdr3_length: 14
j_call: TRBJ2-4

cdr3_nt: TGTGCCACCAGTGACTCCCTCTACAATGAGCAGTTCTTC
cdr3_aa: CATSDSLYNEQFF
d_call: -
clone_size: few
v_call: TRBV24-1
cdr3_length: 13
j_call: TRBJ2-1

cdr3_nt: TGTGCCAGCAGCTTGGTACTGGGTGAGTACAATGAGCAGTTCTTC
cdr3_aa: CASSLVLGEYNEQFF
d_call: -
clone_size: -
v_call: TRBV7-2
cdr3_length: 15
j_call: TRBJ2-1

cdr3_nt: TGTGCCAGCAGCCAAGAAGGGACAGGGGCTATTCAGTACTTC
cdr3_aa: CASSQEGTGAIQYF
d_call: TRBD1
clone_size: few
v_call: TRBV4-2
cdr3_length: 14
j_call: TRBJ2-4

cdr3_nt: TGTGCCAGCAGCCAAGAATGGACAGGGGGGTACGAGCAGTACTTC
cdr3_aa: CASSQEWTGGYEQYF
d_call: TRBD1
clone_size: -
v_call: TRBV3-1
cdr3_length: 15
j_call: TRBJ2-7